Given below is one TCR beta chain in context. This sample is part of a study of blood T cell repertoires in COVID-19. At the level of the study: The United States, Italy and Spain supplied acute and convalescent COVID-19 samples. PBMCs, B-cell-depleted T cells, or T cells provided the cDNA or gDNA that made up the material.

In the source study's methods: Estimated nucleated cell counts came from reference gene primer amplification. Profiling relied on immunoSEQ multiplex PCR, and the TCRdb table lists in-frame clones only, not all of them. That table furnishes V, J and clone size, whereas the DNA furnished D and trimming. The repertoire consists of some 110,000 clones, with roughly 84% occurring once and the leading ten covering roughly 29%. The CDR3 loop spans 17 amino acids. CDR1 and CDR2 from the germline V gene are MGHRA and YSYEKL. V was trimmed by 0 bases and J by 5 bases, leaving 14 bases between them. Sample: peripheral blood. The receptor comes from a man aged 60-69 years with acute or convalescent COVID-19. This chain joins TRBV4-1 and TRBJ1-6; D is possibly TRBD1 (5 bases). CDR3 DNA: TGCGCCAGCAGCCAAGATGGAGGGGCGGCAGATAATTCACCCCTCCACTTT. It is translated as CASSQDGGAADNSPLHF.